What follows are 25 T cell receptor beta chains derived from one specimen sequenced in a study of blood T cell repertoires in COVID-19. Assay used: immunoSEQ multiplex PCR; TCRdb lists only in-frame clones, some missing. The table lists about 310,000 clones, approximately 86% of them singletons. Sequencing was performed on PBMCs or T cells enriched from blood (not recorded which). All receptors come from a woman aged 18-29 years who had recovered from COVID-19.

The chain couples TRBV15 to TRBJ1-5; TRBD1 is a possible D gene (6 bases). The CDR3 runs to 21 residues. From germline, CDR1 is LNHNV and CDR2 YYDKDF (reference sequence). Trimming left V 8 bases short and J 0 bases short, with 32 bases between. The CDR3 is CATRSSLRGRGPLNSNQPQHF. The CDR3 DNA reads TGTGCCACCCGCTCCTCCCTCCGCGGCAGGGGACCCCTAAATAGCAATCAGCCCCAGCATTTT.

This clone was seen a single time. The chain joins TRBV5-6 to TRBJ1-6; 9 nucleotides match TRBD1. This CDR3 has 17 residues. Trimming removed 1 base from V and 7 bases from J; junction bases left unmatched: 9. Per the germline V gene, CDR1 is SGHDT and CDR2 is YYEEEE. CDR3 sequence reads: CASSLSSGTGRNSPLHF. As DNA, the CDR3 is TGTGCCAGCAGCTTGTCCTCCGGGACAGGGAGAAATTCACCCCTCCACTTT. Full variable domain (outside the CDR3, taken from reference TRBV5-6 and TRBJ1-6): DAGVTQSPTHLIKTRGQQVTLRCSPKSGHDTVSWYQQALGQGPQFIFQYYEEEERQRGNFPDRFSGHQFPNYSSELNVNALLLGDSALYLCASSLSSGTGRNSPLHFGNGTRLTVT.

The chain is built from TRBV5-1 and TRBJ2-1, with 8 positions matching TRBD2. The CDR3 contains 15 residues. Germline assignment: CDR1 SGHRS and CDR2 YFSETQ. V gave up 0 bases and J gave up 7 bases; unmatched junction bases: 6. CDR3 sequence reads: CASSLGGRSRNEQFF. The CDR3 bases are TGCGCCAGCAGCTTGGGCGGGAGGAGTAGGAATGAGCAGTTCTTC.

This chain connects TRBV7-3 to TRBJ1-6; D call uncertain. This CDR3 region has 14 residues. Per the germline V gene, CDR1 is SGHTA and CDR2 is FQGTGA. V shed 5 bases and J shed 4 bases, with 9 bases lying between them. The DNA for the CDR3 is TGTGCCAGCAGCCGGGATTCGTATAATTCACCCCTCCACTTT. Residues: CASSRDSYNSPLHF.

This clone was detected once. The chain has TRBV4-3 and TRBJ1-4, with D possibly being TRBD1 (5 bases). This CDR3 has 14 amino acids. Per the germline V gene, CDR1 is LGHNA and CDR2 is YSLEER. Trimming shortened V by 4 bases and J by 4 bases, and 10 bases separated the two germline ends. CDR3 region: CASSPDRSNEKLFF. Here the CDR3 DNA reads TGCGCCAGCAGCCCAGACAGAAGTAATGAAAAACTGTTTTTT.

In its sample, this clone was seen once. This rearrangement joins TRBV3-1 (or the pseudogene TRBV3-2) to TRBJ2-6; the D is unclear. V was cut by 4 bases and J by 0 bases, with 4 bases left in between. Germline CDR1 and CDR2: LGHDT and YNNKEL (reference sequence). The CDR3 totals 14 residues. CDR3 amino acids: CASSPISGANVLTF. The CDR3 DNA reads as TGTGCCAGCAGCCCAATCTCTGGGGCCAACGTCCTGACTTTC.

The CDR3 region is CASSQTEQSGYTF. The DNA for the CDR3 is TGTGCCAGCAGCCAGACGGAGCAGAGCGGCTACACCTTC. The rearrangement links TRBV7-9 to TRBJ1-2; the D is unclear. V lost 5 bases to trimming and J lost 8 bases, with 15 bases between them. Germline lookup yields CDR1 SEHNR and CDR2 FQNEAQ (reference sequence). The CDR3 consists of 13 residues.

The V and J genes are TRBV5-6 and TRBJ2-2; TRBD2 aligns across 9 bases. The J segment lost 4 bases and the V segment lost 1 base, leaving 5 bases of the junction unmatched. Per the germline V gene, CDR1 is SGHDT and CDR2 is YYEEEE. CDR3 length equals 16 residues. The CDR3 loop reads CASSLYSGSFTGELFF. CDR3 coding DNA: TGTGCCAGCAGCTTGTATAGCGGGAGCTTCACCGGGGAGCTGTTTTTT. The whole variable domain, remainder taken from reference TRBV5-6 and TRBJ2-2, is DAGVTQSPTHLIKTRGQQVTLRCSPKSGHDTVSWYQQALGQGPQFIFQYYEEEERQRGNFPDRFSGHQFPNYSSELNVNALLLGDSALYLCASSLYSGSFTGELFFGEGSRLTVL.

The chain is built from TRBV19 and TRBJ2-2; 9 positions agree with TRBD1. This CDR3 contains 16 residues. Trimming took 8 bases from V and 6 from J; bases not matched to a gene: 13. Germline V CDR1 and CDR2: LNHDA, SQIVND (reference sequence). The CDR3 region has the DNA TGTGCCAGTGGACAACAGGGGGCGCGGGTCCCCGGGGAGCTGTTTTTT. Its protein is CASGQQGARVPGELFF.

V usage is TRBV19 and J usage is TRBJ1-5; the D is unclear. Germline V gene sequence: CDR1 LNHDA, CDR2 SQIVND (reference sequence). Trimming took off 6 bases at V and 7 bases at J, with 16 bases between the two ends. The CDR3 length is 14 residues. CDR3 region: CASSQVAAGQPQHF. The DNA of the CDR3 is TGTGCCAGTAGCCAGGTCGCCGCTGGCCAGCCCCAGCATTTT.

The chain carries TRBV4-3 and TRBJ1-4, with a possible D match to TRBD1 (6 bases). Trimming shortened V by 1 base and J by 8 bases, and 17 bases separated the two germline ends. CDR1 is LGHNA, CDR2 YSLEER, per germline. There are 16 residues in the CDR3. DNA for the CDR3: TGCGCCAGCAGCCAAGTTTTGGCACAGGGTGGGGAAAAACTGTTTTTT. Its protein is CASSQVLAQGGEKLFF.

This chain joins TRBV5-6 and TRBJ2-5; 10 bases align to TRBD1. Germline loops: CDR1 SGHDT, CDR2 YYEEEE. The V segment lost 3 bases and the J segment 4 bases; nucleotides outside the gene matches: 6. The CDR3 has 15 residues. The CDR3 protein is CASSSVRQGAETQYF. DNA of the CDR3: TGTGCCAGCAGCTCCGTTAGACAGGGGGCAGAGACCCAGTACTTC.

The genes are TRBV28 and TRBJ1-1, with D maybe TRBD1 (5 bases). This CDR3 has 15 residues. Looked up from germline, CDR1 is MDHEN and CDR2 is SYDVKM. The V and J ends lost 2 bases and 1 base respectively, with 11 bases between them. The CDR3 nucleotides are TGTGCCAGCAGTTTACAGGGATATGGGAACACTGAAGCTTTCTTT. Amino acid sequence: CASSLQGYGNTEAFF.

The chain uses TRBV10-3 and TRBJ2-1; D remains ambiguous. The CDR3 consists of 15 residues. Germline CDR1 ENHRY, CDR2 SYGVKD. V shed 3 bases and J shed 3 bases, with 12 bases lying between them. CDR3 nucleotides: TGTGCCATCAGTGAAAGTGGCCTTTTCTACAATGAGCAGTTCTTC. Amino acids: CAISESGLFYNEQFF.

The count of this clone is one. V is TRBV7-6 and J is TRBJ2-1; TRBD2 aligns across 12 bases. The V segment lost 5 bases and the J segment 4 bases; nucleotides outside the gene matches: 12. Per germline, CDR1 SGHVS and CDR2 FNYEAQ. This CDR3 has 18 residues. The CDR3 region has the DNA TGTGCCAGCAGCCGACTTACTAGCGGGGGGCGAATATACAATGAGCAGTTCTTC. Protein sequence: CASSRLTSGGRIYNEQFF.

This chain connects TRBV5-1 to TRBJ2-7, with D possibly being TRBD1 (6 bases). The CDR3 has 16 residues. V lost 3 bases and J 0 bases, leaving 16 bases between the germline ends. Germline lookup yields CDR1 SGHRS and CDR2 YFSETQ. CDR3 coding DNA: TGCGCCAGCAGCTCCGCGGACAGTTTCCTCTCCTACGAGCAGTACTTC. Residues: CASSSADSFLSYEQYF. The variable domain in full, with the rest retrieved from reference TRBV5-1 and TRBJ2-7, is KAGVTQTPRYLIKTRGQQVTLSCSPISGHRSVSWYQQTPGQGLQFLFEYFSETQRNKGNFPGRFSGRQFSNSRSEMNVSTLELGDSALYLCASSSADSFLSYEQYFGPGTRLTVT.

In this sample, this clone turned up once. The V gene is TRBV6-5, the J gene TRBJ1-2; the D is unclear. The CDR3 length is 13 residues. The germline CDR1 and CDR2 sequences are MNHEY and SVGAGI. V gave up 6 bases and J gave up 7 bases, with 15 bases separating them. The CDR3 is CASRISPRSGYTF. The CDR3 DNA reads as TGTGCCAGCAGAATAAGCCCTCGGAGTGGCTACACCTTC.

The rearrangement links TRBV18 to TRBJ1-5; D uncertain. Trimming cost V 3 bases and J 3 bases, with 12 bases left between them. Germline V gene lookup returns CDR1 KGHSH and CDR2 LQKENI. CDR3 length equals 15 residues. The CDR3 reads CASSPNSLNNQPQHF. In nucleotides, the CDR3 is TGTGCCAGCTCACCGAACAGTTTAAACAATCAGCCCCAGCATTTT.

The chain is built from TRBV7-8 and TRBJ1-6; TRBD1 matches at 7 bases. Trimming at V came to 1 base and at J to 16 bases, leaving 4 bases not matched to a gene. The CDR3 runs to 12 residues. Germline V CDR1 and CDR2: SGHVS, FQNEAQ. CDR3 sequence (DNA): TGTGCCAGCAGCTTAGAGTTGGGACAGCTCCACTTT. This encodes CASSLELGQLHF. Combining the CDR3 with reference TRBV7-8 and TRBJ1-6 gives the whole variable domain GAGVSQSPRYKVAKRGQDVALRCDPISGHVSLFWYQQALGQGPEFLTYFQNEAQLDKSGLPSDRFFAERPEGSVSTLKIQRTQQEDSAVYLCASSLELGQLHFGNGTRLTVT.

The chain employs TRBV19 and TRBJ1-1; 7 bases line up with TRBD1. The CDR3 consists of 14 residues. With V trimmed by 5 bases and J by 3 bases, 6 bases remained unmatched. In germline, CDR1 is LNHDA, CDR2 SQIVND (reference sequence). Here the CDR3 reads CASSVTGKDTEAFF. CDR3 bases: TGTGCCAGTAGTGTGACAGGGAAGGACACTGAAGCTTTCTTT.

The chain uses TRBV4-3 and TRBJ1-2, with D perhaps TRBD1 (5 bases). The CDR3 is 14 amino acids. Trimming removed 0 bases from V and 4 bases from J, with 9 bases in between. CDR1 LGHNA and CDR2 YSLEER come from the germline V gene. The CDR3, as DNA: TGCGCCAGCAGCCAAGAGGGCAGGGCCTATGGCTACACCTTC. Its protein is CASSQEGRAYGYTF.

V gene TRBV18 combines with J gene TRBJ1-1; no firm D call. V gave up 0 bases and J gave up 4 bases, with 15 bases separating them. CDR3 size: 16 residues. From germline, CDR1 is KGHSH and CDR2 LQKENI. The CDR3 spells CASSPPKQMVPTEAFF. The CDR3, as DNA: TGTGCCAGCTCACCACCGAAACAGATGGTTCCCACTGAAGCTTTCTTT.

V is TRBV7-8 and J is TRBJ2-1; 9 bases map to TRBD2. The length of the CDR3 is 17 residues. The V gene's germline CDR1 is SGHVS and CDR2 FQNEAQ. J lost 1 base, V lost 5 bases, and 9 bases had no gene match. This chain's CDR3 is CASSPRPGLASYNEQFF. In DNA, the CDR3 is TGTGCCAGCAGCCCGAGGCCGGGACTAGCTTCCTACAATGAGCAGTTCTTC.

The V and J genes are TRBV27 and TRBJ1-1; D possibly corresponds to TRBD1 (6 bases). This CDR3 comprises 14 residues. CDR1 MNHEY and CDR2 SMNVEV come from the germline V gene (reference sequence). Trimming pared 5 bases from V and 0 bases from J, leaving 10 bases between. The CDR3 nucleotides read TGTGCCAGCAGTATCACAGGGATGAACACTGAAGCTTTCTTT. It encodes CASSITGMNTEAFF.

V usage is TRBV7-9 and J usage is TRBJ1-5; D is unclear. CDR3 size: 13 residues. The germline V and J ends were trimmed by 5 bases and 10 bases, with 15 bases remaining between them. Germline loops: CDR1 SEHNR, CDR2 FQNEAQ (reference sequence). The CDR3 DNA reads as TGTGCCAGCAGCCAAAGTAACAGTTCACCCCAGCATTTT. Its translation: CASSQSNSSPQHF. Full variable domain (remainder filled in from reference TRBV7-9 and TRBJ1-5): DTGVSQNPRHKITKRGQNVTFRCDPISEHNRLYWYRQTLGQGPEFLTYFQNEAQLEKSRLLSDRFSAERPKGSFSTLEIQRTEQGDSAMYLCASSQSNSSPQHFGDGTRLSIL.